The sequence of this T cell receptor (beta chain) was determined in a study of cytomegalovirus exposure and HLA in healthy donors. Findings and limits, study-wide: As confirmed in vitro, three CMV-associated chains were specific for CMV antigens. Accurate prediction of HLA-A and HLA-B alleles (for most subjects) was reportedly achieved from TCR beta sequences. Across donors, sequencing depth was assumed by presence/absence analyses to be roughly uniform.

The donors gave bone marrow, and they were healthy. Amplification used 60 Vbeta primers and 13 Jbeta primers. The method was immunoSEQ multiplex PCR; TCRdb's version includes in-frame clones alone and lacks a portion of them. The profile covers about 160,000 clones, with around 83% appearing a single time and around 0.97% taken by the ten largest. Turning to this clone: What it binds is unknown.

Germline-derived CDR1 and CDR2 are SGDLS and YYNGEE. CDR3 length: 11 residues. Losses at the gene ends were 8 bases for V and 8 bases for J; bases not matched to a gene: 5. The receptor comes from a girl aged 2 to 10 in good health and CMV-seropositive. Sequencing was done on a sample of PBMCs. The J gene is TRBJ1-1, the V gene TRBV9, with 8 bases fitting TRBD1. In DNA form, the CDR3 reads TGTGCCAGTGGACAGGGCCTCGAAGCTTTCTTT. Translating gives CASGQGLEAFF. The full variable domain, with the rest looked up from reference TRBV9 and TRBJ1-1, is DSGVTQTPKHLITATGQRVTLRCSPRSGDLSVYWYQQSLDQGLQFLIQYYNGEERAKGNILERFSAQQFPDLHSELNLSSLELGDSALYFCASGQGLEAFFGQGTRLTVV.